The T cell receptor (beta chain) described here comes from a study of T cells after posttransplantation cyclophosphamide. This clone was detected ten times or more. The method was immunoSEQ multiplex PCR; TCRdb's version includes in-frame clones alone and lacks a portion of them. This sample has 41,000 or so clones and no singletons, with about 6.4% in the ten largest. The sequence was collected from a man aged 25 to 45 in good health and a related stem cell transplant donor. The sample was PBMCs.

CDR3: CASSSWTSGGKDEQFF. CDR3 nucleotides: TGTGCCAGCAGCTCCTGGACTAGCGGGGGGAAGGACGAGCAGTTCTTC. V usage is TRBV7-8 and J usage is TRBJ2-1; 14 bases are a match to TRBD2. CDR3 length equals 16 residues. The V and J ends lost 4 bases and 10 bases, in that order; junction bases with no gene match: 9. Germline V CDR1 and CDR2: SGHVS, FQNEAQ.